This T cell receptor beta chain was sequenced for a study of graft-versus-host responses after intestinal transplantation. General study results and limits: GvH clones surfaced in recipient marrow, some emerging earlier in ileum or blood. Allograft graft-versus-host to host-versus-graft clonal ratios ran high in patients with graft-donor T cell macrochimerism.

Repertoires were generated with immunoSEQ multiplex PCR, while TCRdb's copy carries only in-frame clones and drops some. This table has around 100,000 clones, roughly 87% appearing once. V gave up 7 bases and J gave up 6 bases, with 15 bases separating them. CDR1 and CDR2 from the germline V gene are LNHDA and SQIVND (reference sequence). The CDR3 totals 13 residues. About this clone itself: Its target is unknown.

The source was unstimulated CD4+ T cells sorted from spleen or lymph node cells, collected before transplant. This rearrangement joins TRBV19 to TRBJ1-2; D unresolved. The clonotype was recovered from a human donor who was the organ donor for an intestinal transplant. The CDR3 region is CASTTFLRDGYTF. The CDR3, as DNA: TGTGCCAGTACCACATTTCTGCGGGATGGCTACACCTTC.